The following is a T cell receptor beta chain sequence with its context. Its target is unknown. Looked up from germline, CDR1 is SGHNT and CDR2 is YYREEE (reference sequence). Trimming shortened V by 0 bases and J by 7 bases, and 16 bases separated the two germline ends. CDR3 length: 15 amino acids. Patients yielded 1 to 8 samples each, pretreatment and on-treatment. This sample was taken from a study of PD-L1 blockade in urothelial cancer. Study-level background: Investigators checked blood 3 weeks (second dose) and 6 weeks after treatment start.

Study findings and constraints: Tumor-associated clones in the blood of durable-benefit patients grew more at 3 weeks.

Measured with immunoSEQ multiplex PCR; TCRdb has only the in-frame clones, and not every one. Found here are about 110,000 clones, 70% to 90% of them singletons; the top ten hold about 2.3%. This sequence joins TRBV5-4 and TRBJ1-2; a weak D match, TRBD1 (6 bases). This sequence was found in a man aged 45 to 65 with urothelial cancer. The sequenced sample was PBMCs, obtained around atezolizumab (anti-PD-L1) treatment. The CDR3 bases are TGTGCCAGCAGCTTGGATGGCAGGGGAGGGAGTGGCTACACCTTC. Amino acid sequence: CASSLDGRGGSGYTF.